Detailed here is one T cell receptor beta chain. The data were obtained in a study of blood T cell repertoires in COVID-19. Study background: The samples span acute and convalescent COVID-19 from the United States, Italy and Spain.

The V gene's germline CDR1 is SGHRS and CDR2 YFSETQ. Losses at the gene ends were 3 bases for V and 5 bases for J; bases not matched to a gene: 4. This CDR3 is built from 14 residues. Assay used: immunoSEQ multiplex PCR; TCRdb lists only in-frame clones, some missing. Of approximately 190,000 clones listed, 80% to 95% were seen once; the top ten hold approximately 0.48%. The receptor's source is a man aged 50 to 59 with acute or convalescent COVID-19. The sequenced material came from peripheral blood. The J gene is TRBJ2-1, the V gene TRBV5-1, with TRBD1 identical over 8 bases. The CDR3 loop reads CASSYGTGNNEQFF. The CDR3 region has the DNA TGCGCCAGCAGCTATGGGACAGGAAACAATGAGCAGTTCTTC.